The sequence of this T cell receptor beta chain was determined in a study of T cells after yellow fever vaccination. V was cut by 4 bases and J by 0 bases, with 19 bases left in between. CDR1 is LGHNA and CDR2 is YSLEER in the germline V gene. The CDR3 runs 19 residues. Template switching by 5'RACE produced TCR cDNA, adding a universal primer site and UMIs. Each CDR3 protein is one row after TCRdb ran MiXCR on the 5' RACE reads. The sample consists of around 160,000 distinct CDR3 sequences, 6% to 7.5% of them appearing once. The table lists this clonotype with a few counts. Its antigen is currently unknown. Regarding the study as a whole: Among all clonotypes, a small share was observed in both CD4 and CD8 compartments.

The genes are TRBV4-3 and TRBJ2-6; tentatively, D is TRBD1 or TRBD2 (5 bases each). The source is a man aged 18 to 29 who received the YFV17D yellow fever vaccine. The starting material was CD4+ T cells sorted from PBMCs, obtained 4 to 6 days after the first yellow fever vaccination. The DNA of the CDR3 is TGCGCCAGCAGCCCGAGGGACGCCAGAACTTTCTCTGGGGCCAACGTCCTGACTTTC. Translation: CASSPRDARTFSGANVLTF.